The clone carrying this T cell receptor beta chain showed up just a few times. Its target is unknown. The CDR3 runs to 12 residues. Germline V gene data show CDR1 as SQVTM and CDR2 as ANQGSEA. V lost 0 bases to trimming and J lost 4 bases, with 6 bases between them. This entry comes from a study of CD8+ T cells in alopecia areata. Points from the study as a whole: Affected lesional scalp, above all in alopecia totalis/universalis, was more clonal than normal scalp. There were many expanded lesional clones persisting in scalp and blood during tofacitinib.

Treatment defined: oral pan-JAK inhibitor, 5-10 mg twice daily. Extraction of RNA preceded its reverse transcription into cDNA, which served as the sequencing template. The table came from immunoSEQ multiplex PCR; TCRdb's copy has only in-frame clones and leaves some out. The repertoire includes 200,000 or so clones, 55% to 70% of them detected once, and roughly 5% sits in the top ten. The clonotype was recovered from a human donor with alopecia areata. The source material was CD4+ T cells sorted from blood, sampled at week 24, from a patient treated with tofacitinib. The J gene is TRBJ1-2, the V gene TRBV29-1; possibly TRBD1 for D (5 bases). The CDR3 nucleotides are TGCAGCGTTGAAGACAGGGTCTATGGCTACACCTTC. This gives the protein CSVEDRVYGYTF.